The T cell receptor beta chain under discussion was sequenced for a study of cytomegalovirus exposure and HLA in healthy donors. Whole-study results and caveats: Presence/absence comparisons presumed near-even sequencing depth among donors. 15,000 to 20,000 TCR beta sequences were associated with HLA alleles at 0.05 false discovery rate in a later analysis.

Germline V gives CDR1 SGDLS, CDR2 YYNGEE. V gave up 0 bases and J gave up 1 base; unmatched junction bases: 6. The CDR3 is 16 residues long. PCR amplification relied on 60 Vbeta primers (plus 13 Jbeta primers). Generated by immunoSEQ multiplex PCR, the TCRdb table keeps only in-frame clones and is missing some. The profile covers over 150,000 clones, with 82% appearing a single time and 0.098% taken by the ten largest. As concerns this clone: Its target is not known.

The sequence came from a boy aged 2 to 10 in good health and CMV-seronegative. The sample consisted of PBMCs. The genes are TRBV9 and TRBJ2-5; 7 nucleotides match TRBD2. The CDR3 DNA follows: TGTGCCAGCAGCGTAGGCCTAGCGGTTGGCCAAGAGACCCAGTACTTC. Translated, it gives CASSVGLAVGQETQYF.